This T cell receptor (beta chain) was retrieved from a study of response to subunit inactivated influenza vaccine. There are many counts of this clonotype. Germline CDR1 and CDR2: DFQATT and SNEGSKA (reference sequence). CDR3 length: 16 amino acids. V lost 0 bases to trimming and J lost 7 bases; unmatched junction nucleotides: 12. One entry per CDR3 protein, called by TCRdb with MiXCR from the RT-PCR reads. The sample has fewer than 250,000 distinct CDR3 sequences; roughly an eighth are singletons. This sequence originates from a middle-aged man who received an inactivated influenza vaccine. This chain uses TRBV20-1 with TRBJ2-1; TRBD2 agrees at 7 bases. Sequences were derived from CD8+ T cells sorted from PBMCs, sampled more than 4 days after vaccination. The CDR3 bases are TGCAGTGCTAGAGATTTGGGGGAGGGCCGTTGGAATGAGCAGTTCTTC. Translation gives CSARDLGEGRWNEQFF.